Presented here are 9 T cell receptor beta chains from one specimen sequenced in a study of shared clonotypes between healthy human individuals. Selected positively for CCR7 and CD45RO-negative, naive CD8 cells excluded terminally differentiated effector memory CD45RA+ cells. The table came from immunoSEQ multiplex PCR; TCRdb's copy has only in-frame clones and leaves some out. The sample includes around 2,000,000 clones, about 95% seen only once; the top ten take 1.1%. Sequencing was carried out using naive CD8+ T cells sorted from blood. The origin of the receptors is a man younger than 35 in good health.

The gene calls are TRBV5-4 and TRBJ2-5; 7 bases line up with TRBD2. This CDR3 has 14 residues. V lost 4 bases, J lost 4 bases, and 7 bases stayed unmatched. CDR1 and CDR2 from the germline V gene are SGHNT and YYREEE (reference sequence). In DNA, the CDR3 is TGTGCCAGCAGCCTGGCGCGGGAGTCAGAGACCCAGTACTTC. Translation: CASSLARESETQYF. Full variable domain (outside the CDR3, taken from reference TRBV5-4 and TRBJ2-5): ETGVTQSPTHLIKTRGQQVTLRCSSQSGHNTVSWYQQALGQGPQFIFQYYREEENGRGNFPPRFSGLQFPNYSSELNVNALELDDSALYLCASSLARESETQYFGPGTRLLVL.

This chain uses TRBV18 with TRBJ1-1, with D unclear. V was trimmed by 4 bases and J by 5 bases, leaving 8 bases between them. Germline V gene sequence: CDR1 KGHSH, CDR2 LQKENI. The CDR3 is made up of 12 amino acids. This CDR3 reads CASSRGGTEAFF. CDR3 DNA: TGTGCCAGCTCACGCGGAGGGACTGAAGCTTTCTTT.

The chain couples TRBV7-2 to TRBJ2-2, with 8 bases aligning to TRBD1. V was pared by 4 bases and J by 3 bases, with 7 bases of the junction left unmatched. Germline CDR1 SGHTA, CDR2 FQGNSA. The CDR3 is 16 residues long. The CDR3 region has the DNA TGTGCCAGCAGCTCGGGACAGGCGTCGTACACCGGGGAGCTGTTTTTT. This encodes CASSSGQASYTGELFF.

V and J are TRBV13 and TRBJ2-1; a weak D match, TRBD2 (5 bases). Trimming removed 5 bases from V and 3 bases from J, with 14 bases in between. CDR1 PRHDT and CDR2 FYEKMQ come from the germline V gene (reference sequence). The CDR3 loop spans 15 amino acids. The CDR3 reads CASSPLGGGYNEQFF. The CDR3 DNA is TGTGCCAGCAGCCCATTAGGCGGAGGCTACAATGAGCAGTTCTTC.

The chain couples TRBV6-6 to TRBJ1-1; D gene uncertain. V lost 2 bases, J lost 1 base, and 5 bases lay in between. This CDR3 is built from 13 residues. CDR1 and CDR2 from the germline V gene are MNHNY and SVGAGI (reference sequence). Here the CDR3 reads CASSYIGNTEAFF. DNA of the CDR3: TGTGCCAGCAGTTACATCGGGAACACTGAAGCTTTCTTT.

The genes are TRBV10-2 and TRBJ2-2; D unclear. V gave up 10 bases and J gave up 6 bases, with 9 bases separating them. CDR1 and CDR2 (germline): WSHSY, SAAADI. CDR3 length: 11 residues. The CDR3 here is CATLLAGELFF. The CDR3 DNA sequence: TGCGCCACTTTGCTGGCCGGGGAGCTGTTTTTT.

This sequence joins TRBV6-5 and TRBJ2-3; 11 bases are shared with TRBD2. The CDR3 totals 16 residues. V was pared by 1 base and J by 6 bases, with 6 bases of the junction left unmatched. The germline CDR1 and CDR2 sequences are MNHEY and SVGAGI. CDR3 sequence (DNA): TGTGCCAGCAGTTACTTTAGCGGGAGGGCCTCTGATACGCAGTATTTT. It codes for CASSYFSGRASDTQYF.

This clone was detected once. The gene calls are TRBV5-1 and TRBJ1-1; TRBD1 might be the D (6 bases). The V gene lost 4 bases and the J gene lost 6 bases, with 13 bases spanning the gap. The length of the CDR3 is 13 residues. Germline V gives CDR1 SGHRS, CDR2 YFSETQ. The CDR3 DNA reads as TGCGCCAGCAGCGTGGACAGTTCCGCTGAAGCTTTCTTT. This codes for CASSVDSSAEAFF.

CDR3 region: CASSVGGQGAWEQYF. The CDR3 nucleotides read TGTGCCAGCAGCGTAGGGGGACAGGGGGCTTGGGAGCAGTACTTC. The V and J genes are TRBV9 and TRBJ2-7; TRBD1 matches 12 bases. J gave up 7 bases and V 0 bases, and 5 bases lay outside the gene matches. Germline CDR1 SGDLS, CDR2 YYNGEE. The CDR3 spans 15 residues.